These 30 T cell receptor beta chains came from one sample sequenced in a study of neurological immune-mediated disorders. TCRdb reanalysed the 5' RACE reads using MiXCR and keeps one entry per CDR3 protein. The sample yields tens of thousands of distinct CDR3 sequences, about 5.5% seen once. The sequenced material came from PBMCs. The receptors stem from a woman in her twenties or thirties with multiple sclerosis.

This clonotype has at least ten counts. This chain connects TRBV3-1 to TRBJ2-1; D not resolved. Per the germline V gene, CDR1 is LGHDT and CDR2 is YNNKEL (reference sequence). The CDR3 runs 13 residues. V was shortened by 0 bases and J by 9 bases, with 9 bases between the two germline ends. The CDR3 loop reads CASSQESPPEQFF. The CDR3 DNA follows: TGTGCCAGCAGCCAAGAATCCCCGCCTGAGCAGTTCTTC.

Details on this clonotype: A much more abundant neighbour one base away suggests this may be a read error. V and J are TRBV20-1 and TRBJ2-1; 8 bases map to TRBD2. CDR1 is DFQATT and CDR2 is SNEGSKA in the germline V gene (reference sequence). The length of the CDR3 is 13 residues. The CDR3, as DNA: TGCAGTGTCCCGACCGGGACTAGGAATGCGCAGTTCTTC. The encoded protein is CSVPTGTRNAQFF.

This clonotype has a count of ten or more. The rearrangement links TRBV5-1 to TRBJ2-2; tentative D call: TRBD1 (5 bases). V was shortened by 2 bases and J by 0 bases, with 11 bases between the two germline ends. CDR3 length equals 16 residues. Germline V CDR1 and CDR2: SGHRS, YFSETQ. The chain's CDR3 is CASSFTGPANTGELFF. As DNA, the CDR3 is TGCGCCAGCAGCTTCACAGGACCAGCGAACACCGGGGAGCTGTTTTTT.

This clonotype was picked up many times. The V and J genes are TRBV3-1 and TRBJ2-2; 7 bases map to TRBD1. Germline V gene data show CDR1 as LGHDT and CDR2 as YNNKEL (reference sequence). The trim removed 1 base at V and 5 bases at J, leaving 7 bases unmatched. CDR3 size: 16 residues. CDR3 loop: CASSQGRGIGTGELFF. The CDR3 nucleotides read TGTGCCAGCAGCCAAGGCAGGGGGATAGGAACCGGGGAGCTGTTTTTT.

This sequence joins TRBV20-1 and TRBJ1-1, with D possibly TRBD1 on 6 matching bases. Germline loops: CDR1 DFQATT, CDR2 SNEGSKA (reference sequence). With 3 bases removed from V and 0 bases from J, the gap between germline ends came to 17 bases. The CDR3 contains 16 residues. CDR3 protein: CSASKVGGRMNTEAFF. The CDR3 nucleotides are TGCAGTGCTAGCAAAGTAGGGGGGAGAATGAACACTGAAGCTTTCTTT.

This clonotype was found a few times. This chain joins TRBV11-2 and TRBJ2-7; D might be TRBD1 or TRBD2, each matching 5 bases. The CDR3 contains 14 residues. The V end was cut by 2 bases, the J end by 4 bases, with 12 bases between. Germline V gene data show CDR1 as SGHAT and CDR2 as FQNNGV. CDR3 bases: TGTGCCAGCAGCTTATGGGGGACCGGGTACGAGCAGTACTTC. Translating it yields CASSLWGTGYEQYF.

This clonotype was seen repeatedly, ten times or more. CDR3 amino acids: CASQATGVDTEAFF. CDR3 in DNA: TGTGCCTCCCAGGCAACAGGGGTAGACACTGAAGCTTTCTTT. This chain connects TRBV4-2 to TRBJ1-1, with 7 bases identical to TRBD1. V trimming: 11 bases; J trimming: 3 bases; junction bases outside the gene matches: 12. The germline V gene encodes CDR1 LGHNA and CDR2 YNFKEQ. The CDR3 has 14 amino acids.

This clonotype has at least ten counts. The V and J genes are TRBV12-3 or TRBV12-4 and TRBJ2-3, with 9 bases that match TRBD2. This CDR3 is 16 amino acids long. Germline trimming cut 5 bases from V and 5 bases from J; bases unmatched to any gene: 11. The CDR3 is CASSLNSGGRGDTQYF. The CDR3 DNA reads TGTGCCAGCAGTCTCAATAGCGGGGGCAGGGGAGATACGCAGTATTTT.

A word on this clonotype: A much more abundant neighbour one base away suggests this may be a read error. The gene calls are TRBV10-3 and TRBJ2-5; D may be TRBD1 or TRBD2 (6 bases each). The germline gives CDR1 ENHRY, CDR2 SYGVKD. The CDR3 consists of 15 residues. CDR3 sequence reads: CSITRGESAQETQYF. The CDR3 nucleotides are TGTTCCATCACGAGGGGGGAGTCGGCACAAGAGACCCAGTACTTC.

This clonotype was recorded at least ten times. This rearrangement joins TRBV5-1 to TRBJ1-6; possibly TRBD1 for D (6 bases). V dropped 0 bases and J dropped 10 bases, with 14 bases sitting between them. This CDR3 region has 15 residues. The germline CDR1 and CDR2 sequences are SGHRS and YFSETQ. CDR3 sequence reads: CASSLVGPGESPLHF. Here the CDR3 DNA reads TGCGCCAGCAGCTTGGTGGGTCCAGGGGAATCACCCCTCCACTTT.

The chain links TRBV7-6 to TRBJ2-3; 15 bases agree with TRBD2. J lost 7 bases, V lost 5 bases, and 7 bases had no gene match. The germline gives CDR1 SGHVS, CDR2 FNYEAQ. CDR3 size: 16 residues. The DNA of the CDR3 is TGTGCCAGCAGCGAGGGACTAGCGGGAGGTTGGAATACGCAGTATTTT. Its protein product is CASSEGLAGGWNTQYF.

This clonotype has a count of ten or more. In DNA form, the CDR3 reads TGCGCCAGCGATTACGGGACTAGCGGGAGAAGGGGAAGCACAGATACGCAGTATTTT. Protein sequence: CASDYGTSGRRGSTDTQYF. This sequence joins TRBV5-1 and TRBJ2-3; 14 bases are shared with TRBD2. The length of the CDR3 is 19 residues. Looked up from germline, CDR1 is SGHRS and CDR2 is YFSETQ. With V trimmed by 7 bases and J by 0 bases, 13 bases remained unmatched.

The sample holds many counts of this clonotype. The V call is TRBV12-3 or TRBV12-4, the J call TRBJ1-1; no firm D call. The CDR3 has 14 residues. V lost 2 bases to trimming and J lost 2 bases, with 9 bases between them. The CDR3 sequence: CASSLMWDNTEAFF. CDR3 sequence (DNA): TGTGCCAGCAGTTTAATGTGGGATAACACTGAAGCTTTCTTT.

This clonotype was detected many times. The rearrangement uses TRBV12-3 or TRBV12-4 and TRBJ2-6; 10 positions agree with TRBD1. The CDR3 has 18 residues. V was clipped by 6 bases and J by 1 base; unmatched bases: 9. The CDR3 nucleotides read TGTGCCAGCAGGGGAAGCCGGGACAGGGGATCTGGGGCCAACGTCCTGACTTTC. Protein product: CASRGSRDRGSGANVLTF.

Many counts were recorded for this clonotype. This rearrangement joins TRBV2 to TRBJ2-1; the match to TRBD2 covers 12 bases. Germline trimming cut 7 bases from V and 5 bases from J; bases unmatched to any gene: 3. This CDR3 is built from 14 residues. Germline V gene lookup returns CDR1 SNHLY and CDR2 FYNNEI. The CDR3 DNA follows: TGTGCCAGCACTGGACTAGCGGGGAACAATGAGCAGTTCTTC. Amino acid sequence: CASTGLAGNNEQFF.

The chain is built from TRBV6-2 or TRBV6-3 and TRBJ2-1; 7 bases are a match to TRBD1. This CDR3 spans 11 amino acids. The V gene end was trimmed by 4 bases and the J gene end by 10 bases; junction bases not matched to a gene: 1. CDR1 and CDR2 from the germline V gene are MNHEY and SVGEGT. The CDR3: CASSSTGEQFF. Here the CDR3 DNA reads TGTGCCAGCAGTTCGACAGGGGAGCAGTTCTTC.

At least ten counts were recorded for this clonotype. The chain recombines TRBV5-8 with TRBJ2-2; D is possibly TRBD2 (6 bases). This CDR3 has 17 amino acids. Per germline, CDR1 SGHTS and CDR2 YDEGEE. Trimming took 3 bases from V and 6 from J, leaving 21 bases between them. CDR3 nucleotide sequence: TGTGCCAGCAGCTCCCCTAGACTAGTAGGGTATGCCGGGGAGCTGTTTTTT. It encodes CASSSPRLVGYAGELFF.

There are many counts of this clonotype. The chain combines TRBV5-1 with TRBJ2-1; D ambiguous. Germline assignment: CDR1 SGHRS and CDR2 YFSETQ. The CDR3 extends over 12 amino acids. Trimming left V 4 bases short and J 6 bases short, with 8 bases between. In DNA, the CDR3 is TGCGCCAGCAGCCTGGACCGCAATGAGCAGTTCTTC. Translated: CASSLDRNEQFF.

The chain employs TRBV5-1 and TRBJ2-3; no firm D call. This CDR3 is 15 amino acids long. V was trimmed by 0 bases and J by 0 bases, leaving 8 bases between them. The germline V gene has CDR1 SGHRS and CDR2 YFSETQ. This CDR3 reads CASSLGATSTDTQYF. The CDR3, as DNA: TGCGCCAGCAGCTTGGGAGCGACTAGCACAGATACGCAGTATTTT.

This clonotype was picked up many times. V gene TRBV10-2 combines with J gene TRBJ1-6, with unresolved D. The CDR3 runs 16 residues. Germline V gene data show CDR1 as WSHSY and CDR2 as SAAADI. Between the trimmed V and J ends, which lost 3 bases and 7 bases, there was a span of 16 bases. In DNA, the CDR3 is TGCGCCAGCAGTGACGGCACGGGTGTTCGGAATTCACCCCTCCACTTT. As protein: CASSDGTGVRNSPLHF.

There are many counts of this clonotype. The rearrangement uses TRBV3-1 and TRBJ2-1, with D perhaps TRBD1 (6 bases). The V gene's germline CDR1 is LGHDT and CDR2 YNNKEL (reference sequence). V shed 1 base and J shed 3 bases, with 13 bases lying between them. The CDR3 has 16 amino acids. CDR3 nucleotide sequence: TGTGCCAGCAGCCAAGTGACAGGACCCTTCTACAATGAGCAGTTCTTC. It yields the protein CASSQVTGPFYNEQFF.

This clonotype was detected many times. V is TRBV28 and J is TRBJ2-7; perhaps TRBD1 as D (5 bases). CDR3 length: 14 residues. Germline assignment: CDR1 MDHEN and CDR2 SYDVKM. V lost 5 bases and J lost 5, with 16 bases in between. DNA for the CDR3: TGTGCCAGCAGTGTCCCCAGGGATTCGGACGAGCAGTACTTC. Its translation is CASSVPRDSDEQYF.

This clonotype was recorded many times. The V gene is TRBV15, the J gene TRBJ2-6; maybe TRBD1 (6 bases). In germline, CDR1 is LNHNV, CDR2 YYDKDF (reference sequence). Trimming took 0 bases from V and 0 from J, leaving 12 bases between them. The CDR3 runs 18 residues. In DNA form, the CDR3 reads TGTGCCACCAGCAGAGATGGCACAGGGCTCTCTGGGGCCAACGTCCTGACTTTC. As protein: CATSRDGTGLSGANVLTF. Complete variable domain (other parts from reference TRBV15 and TRBJ2-6): DAMVIQNPRYQVTQFGKPVTLSCSQTLNHNVMYWYQQKSSQAPKLLFHYYDKDFNNEADTPDNFQSRRPNTSFCFLDIRSPGLGDTAMYLCATSRDGTGLSGANVLTFGAGSRLTVL.

This clonotype showed up many times. The genes are TRBV15 and TRBJ2-3, with D perhaps assigned TRBD1 or TRBD2 (6 bases each). CDR3 length: 17 amino acids. Germline V gives CDR1 LNHNV, CDR2 YYDKDF (reference sequence). The ends were cut back, 1 base at V and 5 bases at J, with 19 bases in the middle. CDR3 nucleotides: TGTGCCACCAGCAGAGTAATGTACAGGGAGGTTGGAGATACGCAGTATTTT. Amino acid sequence: CATSRVMYREVGDTQYF.

In this sample, this clonotype turned up many times. V usage is TRBV12-3 or TRBV12-4 and J usage is TRBJ2-2; 7 bases fit TRBD2. With 0 bases clipped from V and 4 bases from J, the junction kept 5 bases outside the gene matches. CDR3 length: 16 amino acids. In nucleotides, the CDR3 is TGTGCCAGCAGTTTAGCGGGGGGGATGGTCACCGGGGAGCTGTTTTTT. This gives the protein CASSLAGGMVTGELFF.

This clonotype showed up just a few times. The chain couples TRBV28 to TRBJ2-1; tentative D call: TRBD1 (5 bases). The CDR3 has 14 residues. Germline V lookup: CDR1 MDHEN, CDR2 SYDVKM. With 10 bases removed from V and 2 bases from J, the gap between germline ends came to 15 bases. CDR3 amino acids: CATAWGSTYNEQFF. CDR3 nucleotides: TGTGCCACCGCGTGGGGCAGCACCTACAATGAGCAGTTCTTC.

The chain combines TRBV20-1 with TRBJ1-2, with 10 bases fitting TRBD1. Germline V gene data show CDR1 as DFQATT and CDR2 as SNEGSKA (reference sequence). This CDR3 region has 17 residues. The CDR3 protein is CSGLKTGGLDRNYGYTF. Written as DNA, the CDR3 is TGCAGCGGGCTGAAGACAGGGGGCCTCGACCGGAACTATGGCTACACCTTC.

This clonotype was detected many times. The chain recombines TRBV4-1 with TRBJ2-5; D possibly matches TRBD1 or TRBD2 (5 bases each). The CDR3 contains 17 residues. V dropped 2 bases and J dropped 9 bases, with 25 bases sitting between them. Germline lookup yields CDR1 MGHRA and CDR2 YSYEKL. The CDR3 coding sequence is TGCGCCAGCAGCCAACCGACCGGGGCGGTCCGCGATAGGTCCCAGTACTTC. Its translation is CASSQPTGAVRDRSQYF.

This rearrangement joins TRBV5-6 to TRBJ2-7, with 7 bases fitting TRBD1. Germline V gene lookup returns CDR1 SGHDT and CDR2 YYEEEE. The CDR3 contains 13 residues. The junction had 2 bases not matched to a gene; V was cut back by 0 bases and J by 5 bases. The CDR3 region has the DNA TGTGCCAGCAGCTTGGAACAGGGGAACGAGCAGTACGTC. As protein: CASSLEQGNEQYV.

This clonotype has ten or more counts. The chain uses TRBV5-6 and TRBJ1-2; possible D gene TRBD1, 5 bases. The V gene's germline CDR1 is SGHDT and CDR2 YYEEEE. The CDR3 runs 14 residues. Trimming removed 1 base from V and 4 bases from J, with 11 bases in between. CDR3 bases: TGTGCCAGCAGCTTGAGGGGATTGAGCTATGGCTACACCTTC. This gives the protein CASSLRGLSYGYTF. Full variable domain (remainder filled in from reference TRBV5-6 and TRBJ1-2): DAGVTQSPTHLIKTRGQQVTLRCSPKSGHDTVSWYQQALGQGPQFIFQYYEEEERQRGNFPDRFSGHQFPNYSSELNVNALLLGDSALYLCASSLRGLSYGYTFGSGTRLTVV.